Here is one T cell receptor (beta chain) with its context. In the same sample, other DNA sequences code for this CDR3. The germline V gene has CDR1 SGHRS and CDR2 YFSETQ. The CDR3 length is 13 residues. With 4 bases removed from V and 4 bases from J, the gap between germline ends came to 12 bases. This record belongs to a study of shared clonotypes between healthy human individuals. Method: immunoSEQ multiplex PCR; TCRdb's copy keeps in-frame clones and lacks some. The table lists roughly 2.4 million clones, approximately 95% of them singletons. The sequence came from a man aged 18 to 35 in good health. Sequenced material: naive CD4+ T cells sorted from blood. Subset meaning: CD45RA+ positively selected. The chain uses TRBV5-1 and TRBJ2-7, with D possibly matching TRBD1 (6 bases). This CDR3 is CASSLDRNYEQYF. CDR3 sequence (DNA): TGCGCCAGCAGCCTGGACAGAAATTACGAGCAGTACTTC.